These 25 T cell receptor beta chains share one sample of origin, sequenced in a study of T cell responses to AZD1222 COVID-19 vaccine. Using immunoSEQ multiplex PCR, the repertoire was profiled, and TCRdb retains in-frame clones only, with some absent. The sample includes 150,000 to 200,000 clones, about nine tenths of them seen just once. The sequenced sample was peripheral blood, obtained on day 0 of AZD1222 vaccination. The receptors stem from an adult in good health.

The V call is TRBV28, the J call TRBJ1-5; D uncertain. The CDR3 has 10 residues. V was shortened by 5 bases and J by 4 bases, with 0 bases between the two germline ends. The germline CDR1 and CDR2 sequences are MDHEN and SYDVKM. The CDR3 DNA follows: TGTGCCAGCAGTAATCAGCCCCAGCATTTT. Translating it yields CASSNQPQHF.

The chain links TRBV6-4 to TRBJ2-3; D uncertain. The CDR3 consists of 13 residues. Trimming removed 3 bases at V and 6 bases at J, with 10 bases between. CDR1 is MRHNA, CDR2 SNTAGT, per germline. CDR3: CASSDQSSDTQYF. CDR3 DNA: TGTGCCAGCAGTGATCAGTCATCGGATACGCAGTATTTT.

The gene calls are TRBV7-2 and TRBJ2-7; D gene uncertain. The CDR3 contains 14 residues. Per germline, CDR1 SGHTA and CDR2 FQGNSA. With 5 bases removed from V and 2 bases from J, the gap between germline ends came to 13 bases. The CDR3 spells CASSGEAHAYEQYF. In DNA form, the CDR3 reads TGTGCCAGCAGCGGAGAGGCTCACGCCTACGAGCAGTACTTC.

The chain couples TRBV6-2 or TRBV6-3 to TRBJ2-1; unclear D gene. Looked up from germline, CDR1 is MNHEY and CDR2 is SVGEGT. The CDR3 runs 11 residues. With 4 bases removed from V and 5 bases from J, the gap between germline ends came to 3 bases. The CDR3 loop is CASSSHNEQFF. The DNA of the CDR3 is TGTGCCAGCAGTTCCCACAATGAGCAGTTCTTC.

The J gene is TRBJ1-4, the V gene TRBV28; 9 bases are shared with TRBD1. The germline V gene encodes CDR1 MDHEN and CDR2 SYDVKM. The trim removed 0 bases at V and 6 bases at J, leaving 5 bases unmatched. The CDR3 contains 16 residues. The DNA of the CDR3 is TGTGCCAGCAGTTTATGGGACAGGGGTAGCGATGAAAAACTGTTTTTT. Translating it yields CASSLWDRGSDEKLFF.

The rearrangement links TRBV28 to TRBJ2-3, with 11 bases fitting TRBD2. This CDR3 is built from 16 residues. Per germline, CDR1 MDHEN and CDR2 SYDVKM. J was trimmed by 5 bases and V by 6 bases; bases with no gene match: 10. The CDR3 DNA reads TGTGCCAGCAGGGGGTTAGCGGGAGGGCTCGGAGATACGCAGTATTTT. This codes for CASRGLAGGLGDTQYF.

This chain links TRBV28 with TRBJ2-4; TRBD2 matches 9 bases. CDR1 and CDR2 from the germline V gene are MDHEN and SYDVKM. With V trimmed by 5 bases and J by 2 bases, 7 bases remained unmatched. This CDR3 is 16 amino acids long. The CDR3 bases are TGTGCCAGCAGTCCGGCTAGCGGGGCGACCAAAAACATTCAGTACTTC. Its protein is CASSPASGATKNIQYF.

The chain uses TRBV18 and TRBJ2-5, with D hard to call. The CDR3 has 12 amino acids. V lost 3 bases to trimming and J lost 0 bases, with 2 bases between them. Germline values: CDR1 KGHSH, CDR2 LQKENI. The CDR3 nucleotides are TGTGCCAGCTCACCTGACCAAGAGACCCAGTACTTC. Residues: CASSPDQETQYF. Supplemented by reference TRBV18 and TRBJ2-5, the full variable domain reads NAGVMQNPRHLVRRRGQEARLRCSPMKGHSHVYWYRQLPEEGLKFMVYLQKENIIDESGMPKERFSAEFPKEGPSILRIQQVVRGDSAAYFCASSPDQETQYFGPGTRLLVL.

The V call is TRBV10-3, the J call TRBJ1-1; D ambiguous. V was shortened by 4 bases and J by 6 bases, with 12 bases between the two germline ends. There are 13 residues in the CDR3. The germline V gene has CDR1 ENHRY and CDR2 SYGVKD. This CDR3 reads CAISGAIAAEAFF. CDR3 in DNA: TGTGCCATCAGTGGGGCCATAGCTGCTGAAGCTTTCTTT.

The rearrangement links TRBV24-1 to TRBJ1-2; tentatively, D is TRBD1 (5 bases). CDR1 and CDR2 (germline): KGHDR, SFDVKD. The CDR3 sequence is 14 residues long. V was clipped by 3 bases and J by 8 bases, with 15 bases between them. The chain's CDR3 is CATSDRDSRSGYTF. The CDR3 DNA is TGTGCCACCAGTGATCGTGACAGCAGATCCGGCTACACCTTC.

Only one count was recorded for this clone. The chain recombines TRBV28 with TRBJ1-2; D not certain. CDR1 is MDHEN and CDR2 is SYDVKM in the germline V gene. The CDR3 totals 16 residues. V lost 6 bases to trimming and J lost 0 bases, with 17 bases between them. CDR3: CASRAPGREANYGYTF. CDR3 sequence (DNA): TGTGCCAGCAGAGCACCCGGACGGGAAGCTAACTATGGCTACACCTTC.

The CDR3 DNA sequence: TGTGCCAGCAGCTTGTCGGGGGAGGGCCTGAATGAGCAGTTCTTC. Its translation: CASSLSGEGLNEQFF. The chain carries TRBV7-6 and TRBJ2-1, with TRBD2 matching over 7 bases. Unmatched junction bases numbered 9, after V lost 3 bases and J lost 7 bases. Germline V gives CDR1 SGHVS, CDR2 FNYEAQ. This CDR3 is 15 amino acids long. The variable domain in full, completed from reference TRBV7-6 and TRBJ2-1, reads GAGVSQSPRYKVTKRGQDVALRCDPISGHVSLYWYRQALGQGPEFLTYFNYEAQQDKSGLPNDRFSAERPEGSISTLTIQRTEQRDSAMYRCASSLSGEGLNEQFFGPGTRLTVL.

The chain uses TRBV30 and TRBJ1-3, with 10 positions matching TRBD1. Per the germline V gene, CDR1 is GTSNPN and CDR2 is SVGIG (reference sequence). CDR3 length: 16 amino acids. The V segment lost 2 bases and the J segment 3 bases; nucleotides outside the gene matches: 7. Here the CDR3 reads CAWSPPGQGYGNTIYF. In nucleotides, the CDR3 is TGTGCCTGGAGTCCTCCGGGACAGGGGTATGGAAACACCATATATTTT.

This clone was seen more than once but under ten times. This chain uses TRBV19 with TRBJ2-7; 7 nucleotides line up with TRBD1. Trimming removed 1 base from V and 5 bases from J; junction bases left unmatched: 8. CDR1 LNHDA and CDR2 SQIVND come from the germline V gene (reference sequence). CDR3 length: 15 residues. CDR3 DNA: TGTGCCAGTAGTATAGGGGACAGCGCCTTAGACGAGCAGTACTTC. This gives the protein CASSIGDSALDEQYF. The complete variable domain, with remaining parts taken from reference TRBV19 and TRBJ2-7, reads DGGITQSPKYLFRKEGQNVTLSCEQNLNHDAMYWYRQDPGQGLRLIYYSQIVNDFQKGDIAEGYSVSREKKESFPLTVTSAQKNPTAFYLCASSIGDSALDEQYFGPGTRLTVT.

The chain couples TRBV18 to TRBJ1-3, with no clear D. This CDR3 contains 14 residues. Trimming left V 3 bases short and J 2 bases short, with 8 bases between. Germline V gives CDR1 KGHSH, CDR2 LQKENI. CDR3 sequence: CASSPVETGNTIYF. The DNA for the CDR3 is TGTGCCAGCTCACCCGTGGAAACTGGAAACACCATATATTTT.

The V call is TRBV7-9, the J call TRBJ2-5, with 9 bases fitting TRBD2. V shed 3 bases and J 5 bases; nucleotides not matched to a gene: 13. This CDR3 region has 17 residues. CDR1 and CDR2 (germline): SEHNR, FQNEAQ (reference sequence). CDR3 sequence (DNA): TGTGCCAGCAGCTTCGGGACTCGCGGGGGGGCGTGGGAGACCCAGTACTTC. Protein sequence: CASSFGTRGGAWETQYF.

The genes are TRBV28 and TRBJ2-7, with 8 positions matching TRBD1. CDR1 and CDR2 (germline): MDHEN, SYDVKM. Trimming at V came to 5 bases and at J to 2 bases, leaving 8 bases not matched to a gene. CDR3 size: 15 residues. The CDR3 region has the DNA TGTGCCAGCAGTCCGACACAGGGGGTCACCTACGAGCAGTACTTC. Residues: CASSPTQGVTYEQYF. Looking up the rest from reference TRBV28 and TRBJ2-7 gives the full variable domain: DVKVTQSSRYLVKRTGEKVFLECVQDMDHENMFWYRQDPGLGLRLIYFSYDVKMKEKGDIPEGYSVSREKKERFSLILESASTNQTSMYLCASSPTQGVTYEQYFGPGTRLTVT.

This chain connects TRBV18 to TRBJ2-7, with a weak D call TRBD1 (6 bases). Germline lookup yields CDR1 KGHSH and CDR2 LQKENI. This CDR3 region has 16 residues. V lost 3 bases and J lost 6, with 21 bases in between. The CDR3 DNA is TGTGCCAGCTCACCTGAAACAGGGAGTCTGTTAGGCGAGCAGTACTTC. Protein: CASSPETGSLLGEQYF.

The chain carries TRBV28 and TRBJ1-4; D gene unclear. The V and J ends lost 7 bases and 0 bases respectively, with 9 bases between them. In germline, CDR1 is MDHEN, CDR2 SYDVKM. The CDR3 runs 14 residues. The CDR3 region has the DNA TGTGCCAGCAAAAGGCTTTCAACTAATGAAAAACTGTTTTTT. Amino acids: CASKRLSTNEKLFF.

The chain is built from TRBV4-2 and TRBJ2-5; 9 bases map to TRBD1. Germline V lookup: CDR1 LGHNA, CDR2 YNFKEQ. Unmatched junction bases numbered 11, after V lost 6 bases and J lost 3 bases. This CDR3 is built from 16 residues. CDR3 region: CASSPSGTGTKETQYF. For the CDR3, the DNA is TGTGCCAGCAGTCCATCTGGGACAGGGACTAAAGAGACCCAGTACTTC.

The V gene is TRBV30, the J gene TRBJ1-2; 8 bases are a match to TRBD1. The CDR3 runs 16 residues. Trimming cost V 2 bases and J 2 bases; bases outside gene matches: 10. Germline-derived CDR1 and CDR2 are GTSNPN and SVGIG (reference sequence). The CDR3 region has the DNA TGTGCCTGGAGTAGGAAACCGACAGGGGTCAACTATGGCTACACCTTC. Its protein is CAWSRKPTGVNYGYTF.

The chain is built from TRBV25-1 and TRBJ1-2; perhaps TRBD1 as D (6 bases). Germline V gives CDR1 MGHDK, CDR2 SYGVNS. The CDR3 length is 13 residues. V was shortened by 5 bases and J by 3 bases, with 10 bases between the two germline ends. Here the CDR3 reads CASSFYRDYGYTF. The CDR3, as DNA: TGTGCCAGCAGTTTTTACAGGGACTATGGCTACACCTTC.

This clone was observed a few times. The CDR3, as DNA: TGCGCCAGCAGCCAAGATCGTGGGACAGGGGACGAAAAACTGTTTTTT. Its translation is CASSQDRGTGDEKLFF. The rearrangement uses TRBV4-3 and TRBJ1-4, with 10 bases lining up with TRBD1. The V gene's germline CDR1 is LGHNA and CDR2 YSLEER. The J segment lost 8 bases and the V segment lost 0 bases, leaving 6 bases of the junction unmatched. This CDR3 contains 16 residues.

V usage is TRBV14 and J usage is TRBJ1-2, with 8 bases matching TRBD1. V lost 6 bases, J lost 6 bases, and 6 bases stayed unmatched. The CDR3 spans 13 residues. In germline, CDR1 is SGHDN, CDR2 FVKESK. CDR3 in DNA: TGTGCCAGCAGGAGACAGGGGACCCATGGCTACACCTTC. It codes for CASRRQGTHGYTF. Using reference TRBV14 and TRBJ1-2 for the parts outside the CDR3, the full variable domain is EAGVTQFPSHSVIEKGQTVTLRCDPISGHDNLYWYRRVMGKEIKFLLHFVKESKQDESGMPNNRFLAERTGGTYSTLKVQPAELEDSGVYFCASRRQGTHGYTFGSGTRLTVV.

The rearrangement uses TRBV6-5 and TRBJ1-6, with 10 bases identical to TRBD1. V shed 6 bases and J 10 bases; nucleotides not matched to a gene: 9. The CDR3 contains 15 residues. Germline CDR1 MNHEY, CDR2 SVGAGI. CDR3 DNA: TGTGCCAGCAGCCTAAGACAGGGGGCGGCATCACCCCTCCACTTT. Translation gives CASSLRQGAASPLHF.